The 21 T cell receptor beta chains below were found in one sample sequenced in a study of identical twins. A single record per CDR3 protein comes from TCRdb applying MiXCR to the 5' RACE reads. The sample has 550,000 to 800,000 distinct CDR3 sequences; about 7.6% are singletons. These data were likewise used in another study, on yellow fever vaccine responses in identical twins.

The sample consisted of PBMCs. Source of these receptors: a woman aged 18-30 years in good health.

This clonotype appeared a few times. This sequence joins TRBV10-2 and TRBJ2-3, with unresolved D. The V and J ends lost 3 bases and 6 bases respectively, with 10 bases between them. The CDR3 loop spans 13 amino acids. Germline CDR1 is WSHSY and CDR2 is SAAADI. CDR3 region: CASSDFGRDTQYF. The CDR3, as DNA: TGCGCCAGCAGTGACTTCGGACGGGATACGCAGTATTTT.

This CDR3 reads CASNRGQGTPGANVLTF. As DNA, the CDR3 is TGTGCCAGCAATAGAGGACAGGGAACGCCTGGGGCCAACGTCCTGACTTTC. The chain recombines TRBV12-3 or TRBV12-4 with TRBJ2-6; 8 nucleotides agree with TRBD1. Germline trimming cut 7 bases from V and 2 bases from J; bases unmatched to any gene: 10. The CDR3 extends over 17 amino acids.

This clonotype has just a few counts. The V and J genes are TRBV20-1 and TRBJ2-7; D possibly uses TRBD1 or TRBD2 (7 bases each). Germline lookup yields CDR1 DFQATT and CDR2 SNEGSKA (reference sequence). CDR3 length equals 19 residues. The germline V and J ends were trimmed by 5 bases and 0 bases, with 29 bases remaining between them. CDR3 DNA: TGCAGTGCTGAGTGGGAGGGCAGGGGGGCACCTTTTAGCTCCTACGAGCAGTACTTC. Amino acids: CSAEWEGRGAPFSSYEQYF.

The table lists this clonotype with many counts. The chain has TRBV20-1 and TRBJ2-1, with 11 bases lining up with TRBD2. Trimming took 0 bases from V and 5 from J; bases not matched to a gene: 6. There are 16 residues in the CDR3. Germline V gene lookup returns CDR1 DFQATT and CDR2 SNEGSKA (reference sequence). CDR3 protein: CSARDDSGRVHNEQFF. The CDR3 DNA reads TGCAGTGCTAGAGACGATAGCGGGAGGGTACACAATGAGCAGTTCTTC.

The CDR3 loop reads CASSLAHISYEQYF. As DNA, the CDR3 is TGTGCCAGCAGCTTAGCGCATATTTCCTACGAGCAGTACTTC. The V and J genes are TRBV7-9 and TRBJ2-7; D is unclear. Germline CDR1 is SEHNR and CDR2 is FQNEAQ (reference sequence). Deletions cut 0 bases from V and 1 base from J, with 7 bases between. The CDR3 has 14 residues.

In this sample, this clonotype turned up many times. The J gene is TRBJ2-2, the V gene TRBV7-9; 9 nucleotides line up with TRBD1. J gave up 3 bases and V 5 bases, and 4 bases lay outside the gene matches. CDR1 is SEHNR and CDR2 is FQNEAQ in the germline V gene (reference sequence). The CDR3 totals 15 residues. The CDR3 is CASSPGQGYTGELFF. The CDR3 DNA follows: TGTGCCAGCAGCCCGGGACAGGGCTACACCGGGGAGCTGTTTTTT. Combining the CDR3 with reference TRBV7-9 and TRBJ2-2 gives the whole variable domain DTGVSQNPRHKITKRGQNVTFRCDPISEHNRLYWYRQTLGQGPEFLTYFQNEAQLEKSRLLSDRFSAERPKGSFSTLEIQRTEQGDSAMYLCASSPGQGYTGELFFGEGSRLTVL.

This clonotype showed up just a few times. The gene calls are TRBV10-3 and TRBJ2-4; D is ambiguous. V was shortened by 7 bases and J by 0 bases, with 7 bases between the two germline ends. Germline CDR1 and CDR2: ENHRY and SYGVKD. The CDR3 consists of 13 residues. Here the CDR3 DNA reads TGTGCCATCATGGATCCAGCCAAAAACATTCAGTACTTC. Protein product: CAIMDPAKNIQYF.

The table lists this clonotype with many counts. DNA for the CDR3: TGCGCCAGCGGACGACAGGGGTTCATGTCGGAGTTCTTC. It encodes CASGRQGFMSEFF. The chain uses TRBV4-1 and TRBJ2-1, with 8 bases lining up with TRBD1. This CDR3 has 13 residues. The J segment lost 14 bases and the V segment lost 8 bases, leaving 14 bases of the junction unmatched. The germline CDR1 and CDR2 sequences are MGHRA and YSYEKL.

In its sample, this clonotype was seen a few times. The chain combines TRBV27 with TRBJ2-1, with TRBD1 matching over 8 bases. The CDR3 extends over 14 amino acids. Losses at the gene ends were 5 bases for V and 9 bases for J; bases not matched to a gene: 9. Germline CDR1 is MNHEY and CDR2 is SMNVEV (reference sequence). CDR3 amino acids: CASSKTDRVGEQFF. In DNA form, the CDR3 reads TGTGCCAGCAGTAAAACGGACAGGGTCGGTGAGCAGTTCTTC.

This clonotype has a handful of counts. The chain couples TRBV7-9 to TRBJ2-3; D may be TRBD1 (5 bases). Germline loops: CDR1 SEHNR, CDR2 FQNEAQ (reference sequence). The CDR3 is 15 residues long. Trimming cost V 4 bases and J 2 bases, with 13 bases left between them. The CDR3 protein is CASSSPGAFTDTQYF. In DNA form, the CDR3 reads TGTGCCAGCAGCTCCCCTGGGGCATTCACAGATACGCAGTATTTT.

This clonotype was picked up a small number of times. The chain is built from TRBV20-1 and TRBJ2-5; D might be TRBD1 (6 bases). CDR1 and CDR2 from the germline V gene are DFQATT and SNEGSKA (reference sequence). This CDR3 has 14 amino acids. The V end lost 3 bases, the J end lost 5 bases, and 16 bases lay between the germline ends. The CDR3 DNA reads TGCAGTGCTAGGGGGGCAGGAAAGAGGGAGACCCAGTACTTC. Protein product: CSARGAGKRETQYF.

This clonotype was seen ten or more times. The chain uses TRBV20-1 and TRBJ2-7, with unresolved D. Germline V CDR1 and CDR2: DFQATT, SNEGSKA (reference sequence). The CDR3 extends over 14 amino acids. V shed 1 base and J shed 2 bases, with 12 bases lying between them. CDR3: CSARGDFRTYEQYV. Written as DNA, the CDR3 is TGCAGTGCTAGAGGCGACTTCCGAACCTACGAGCAGTACGTC.

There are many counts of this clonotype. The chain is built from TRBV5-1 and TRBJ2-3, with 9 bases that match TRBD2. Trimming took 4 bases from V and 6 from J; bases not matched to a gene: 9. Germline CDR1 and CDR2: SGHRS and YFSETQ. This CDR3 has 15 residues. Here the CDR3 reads CASSIIAGEGDTQYF. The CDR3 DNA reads TGCGCCAGCAGCATAATAGCGGGAGAGGGGGATACGCAGTATTTT.

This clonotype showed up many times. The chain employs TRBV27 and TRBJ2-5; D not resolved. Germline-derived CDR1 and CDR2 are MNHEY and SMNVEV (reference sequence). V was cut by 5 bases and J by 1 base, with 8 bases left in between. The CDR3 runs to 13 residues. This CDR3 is CASSPDLQETQYF. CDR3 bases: TGTGCCAGCAGTCCTGACCTCCAAGAGACCCAGTACTTC.

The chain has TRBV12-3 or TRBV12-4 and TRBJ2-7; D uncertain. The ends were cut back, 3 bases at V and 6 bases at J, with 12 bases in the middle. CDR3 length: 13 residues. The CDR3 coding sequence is TGTGCCAGCAGTTTGGGCCCGATCTCCGAGCAGTACTTC. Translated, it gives CASSLGPISEQYF.

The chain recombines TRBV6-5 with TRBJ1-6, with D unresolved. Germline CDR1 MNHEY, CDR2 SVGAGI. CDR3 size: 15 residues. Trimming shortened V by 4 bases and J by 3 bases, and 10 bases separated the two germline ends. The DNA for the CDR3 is TGTGCCAGCAGTTTTGGACCGGGCTATAATTCACCCCTCCACTTT. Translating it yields CASSFGPGYNSPLHF.

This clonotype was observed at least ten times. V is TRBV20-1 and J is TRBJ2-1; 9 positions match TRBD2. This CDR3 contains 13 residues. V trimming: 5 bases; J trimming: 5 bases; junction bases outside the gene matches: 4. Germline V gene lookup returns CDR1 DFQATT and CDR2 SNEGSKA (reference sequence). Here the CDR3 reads CSARTSENNEQFF. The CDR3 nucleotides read TGCAGTGCTCGGACTAGCGAGAACAATGAGCAGTTCTTC.

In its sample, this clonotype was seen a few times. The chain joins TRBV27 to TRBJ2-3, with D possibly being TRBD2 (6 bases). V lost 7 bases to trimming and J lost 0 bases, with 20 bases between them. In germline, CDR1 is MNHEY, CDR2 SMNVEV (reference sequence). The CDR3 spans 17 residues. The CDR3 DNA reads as TGTGCCAGCAACGCCTTGGGAGCGGGTTTAAGCACAGATACGCAGTATTTT. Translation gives CASNALGAGLSTDTQYF.

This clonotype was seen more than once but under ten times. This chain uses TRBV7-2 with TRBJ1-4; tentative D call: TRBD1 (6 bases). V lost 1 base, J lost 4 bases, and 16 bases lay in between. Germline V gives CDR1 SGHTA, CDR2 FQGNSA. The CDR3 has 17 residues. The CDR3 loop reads CASSLVSGGADNEKLFF. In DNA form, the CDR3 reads TGTGCCAGCAGCTTAGTAAGCGGGGGCGCAGATAATGAAAAACTGTTTTTT. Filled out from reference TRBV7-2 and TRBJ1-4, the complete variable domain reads GAGVSQSPSNKVTEKGKDVELRCDPISGHTALYWYRQSLGQGLEFLIYFQGNSAPDKSGLPSDRFSAERTGGSVSTLTIQRTQQEDSAVYLCASSLVSGGADNEKLFFGSGTQLSVL.

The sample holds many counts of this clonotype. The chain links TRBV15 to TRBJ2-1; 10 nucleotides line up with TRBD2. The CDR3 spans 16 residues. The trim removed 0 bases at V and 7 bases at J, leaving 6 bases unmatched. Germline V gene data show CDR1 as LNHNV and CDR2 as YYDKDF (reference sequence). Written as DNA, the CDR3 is TGTGCCACCAGCAGAGATCTACTAGCGGGGCGTAATGAGCAGTTCTTC. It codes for CATSRDLLAGRNEQFF.

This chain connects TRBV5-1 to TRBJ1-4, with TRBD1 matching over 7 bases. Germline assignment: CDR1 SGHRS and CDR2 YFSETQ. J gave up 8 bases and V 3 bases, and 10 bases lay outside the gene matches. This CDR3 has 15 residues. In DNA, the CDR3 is TGCGCCAGCAGCTCAACAGGGGAAATTTGGGAAAAACTGTTTTTT. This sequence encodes CASSSTGEIWEKLFF.